Described below is a single T cell receptor (beta chain) sequence and its context. The data derive from a study of CD8+ T cells in alopecia areata. CDR1 MNHEY and CDR2 SVGAGI come from the germline V gene. Trimming took 8 bases from V and 1 from J, leaving 9 bases between them. There are 12 residues in the CDR3. It was from alopecia areata patients that lesional scalp punch biopsies and peripheral blood were collected. Isolated RNA was reverse transcribed into cDNA used as the sequencing template. Using immunoSEQ multiplex PCR, the repertoire was profiled, and TCRdb retains in-frame clones only, with some absent. The table lists about 200,000 clones, 50% to 70% of them singletons.

The sample consisted of CD4+ T cells sorted from blood, taken at week 0. The source is a human donor with alopecia areata. The chain joins TRBV6-5 to TRBJ2-7; D remains unclear. The CDR3 protein is CASHQASYEQYF. The DNA for the CDR3 is TGTGCCAGCCATCAGGCGTCCTACGAGCAGTACTTC.